The rows below give T cell receptor beta chains drawn from one sample of a study of blood T cell repertoires in COVID-19. TCRdb's table, derived via immunoSEQ multiplex PCR, lists solely in-frame clones and lacks some. The sample holds approximately 130,000 clones, 70% to 90% seen once. Sequenced: peripheral blood. These receptors were collected from a man aged 50 or older with acute or convalescent COVID-19. The CDR3 runs from the conserved cysteine through the conserved F or W. Fields, in order: clone size, J gene, D gene, V gene, CDR3 protein, CDR3 DNA. The D gene is left open where the match is weak. Not all rows give a size; the values are once, few, many and, for expanded clones, a class.

-,TRBJ1-3,-,TRBV7-2,CASSLRDNGNTIYF,TGTGCCAGCAGCTTACGGGACAATGGAAACACCATATATTTT
-,TRBJ1-4,TRBD1,TRBV27,CASRIRQGNEKLFF,TGTGCCAGCAGAATTAGACAGGGGAATGAAAAACTGTTTTTT
-,TRBJ2-3,-,TRBV23-1,CASTLTEISTDTQYF,TGCGCCAGCACCTTGACAGAAATTAGCACAGATACGCAGTATTTT
-,TRBJ2-1,-,TRBV5-1,CASKLEAGGNEQFF,TGCGCCAGCAAACTAGAAGCGGGCGGCAATGAGCAGTTCTTC
few,TRBJ2-2,TRBD2,TRBV2,CASSTGLAGGAGELFF,TGTGCCAGCAGTACGGGACTAGCGGGAGGGGCCGGGGAGCTGTTTTTT
-,TRBJ1-1,-,TRBV19,CASSILGVTEAFF,TGTGCCAGTAGTATATTAGGGGTCACTGAAGCTTTCTTT
-,TRBJ1-5,TRBD1,TRBV6-5,CASARQGDQPQHF,TGTGCCAGCGCCCGACAGGGAGATCAGCCCCAGCATTTT
-,TRBJ2-7,TRBD2,TRBV10-3,CAIRGRGSYEQYF,TGTGCCATCAGGGGGAGGGGTTCCTACGAGCAGTACTTC
-,TRBJ1-1,TRBD1,TRBV6-5,CASSTGTGSLEAFF,TGTGCTAGCAGTACCGGGACAGGAAGTCTTGAAGCTTTCTTT
-,TRBJ2-2,-,TRBV20-1,CSASVGTITGELFF,TGCAGTGCTAGTGTTGGGACAATCACCGGGGAGCTGTTTTTT
-,TRBJ1-3,-,TRBV25-1,CASSLNSPSGNTIYF,TGTGCCAGCAGTCTTAATAGTCCCTCTGGAAACACCATATATTTT
once,TRBJ2-7,TRBD2,TRBV6-5,CASRGLAGAYEQYF,TGTGCCAGCAGGGGCCTAGCGGGGGCCTACGAGCAGTACTTC
-,TRBJ1-1,-,TRBV6-6,CASSYSRSTEAFF,TGTGCCAGCAGTTACTCGAGGAGCACTGAAGCTTTCTTT
-,TRBJ1-5,-,TRBV19,CASSIDHFYSNQPQHF,TGTGCCAGTAGTATAGACCATTTCTATAGCAATCAGCCCCAGCATTTT
once,TRBJ2-2,TRBD2,TRBV3-1/TRBV3-2,CASRSGLAPLSRTGELFF,TGTGCCAGCAGAAGCGGACTAGCCCCCCTATCCCGCACCGGGGAGCTGTTTTTT
-,TRBJ1-2,TRBD1,TRBV4-3,CASSQEGDRNYGYTF,TGCGCCAGCAGCCAAGAAGGGGACAGGAACTATGGCTACACCTTC
-,TRBJ1-2,TRBD1,TRBV6-5,CASSYSIQGAYGYTF,TGTGCCAGCAGTTACTCGATACAGGGGGCCTATGGCTACACCTTC
-,TRBJ1-5,-,TRBV10-2,CASSPEVWQPQHF,TGCGCCAGCAGCCCAGAGGTGTGGCAGCCCCAGCATTTT
-,TRBJ1-3,TRBD1,TRBV29-1,CSAGTGSGNTIYF,TGCAGCGCCGGGACAGGCTCTGGAAACACCATATATTTT
-,TRBJ1-1,-,TRBV19,CASRIPGSRTEAFF,TGTGCCAGCAGAATCCCCGGGAGTAGGACTGAAGCTTTCTTT
-,TRBJ2-7,-,TRBV5-1,CASSLGSPSEQYF,TGCGCCAGCAGCTTGGGTAGCCCAAGCGAGCAGTACTTC
-,TRBJ2-7,TRBD2,TRBV10-3,CAVGTSGRSYEQYF,TGTGCCGTCGGGACTAGCGGACGCTCCTACGAGCAGTACTTC
-,TRBJ1-1,-,TRBV30,CAWSEQLNTEAFF,TGTGCCTGGAGTGAACAGTTGAACACTGAAGCTTTCTTT
-,TRBJ1-2,-,TRBV6-2/TRBV6-3,CASSYSNYGYTF,TGTGCCAGCAGTTACAGCAACTATGGCTACACCTTC
once,TRBJ2-3,-,TRBV12-5,CASVGVDTQYF,TGTGCTAGTGTCGGGGTAGATACGCAGTATTTT
-,TRBJ2-5,TRBD1,TRBV24-1,CATKPKGAGETQYF,TGTGCCACCAAGCCCAAGGGGGCTGGGGAGACCCAGTACTTC
-,TRBJ2-1,TRBD2,TRBV9,CASSDPSGSRNEQFF,TGTGCCAGCAGCGATCCTAGCGGGAGTAGGAATGAGCAGTTCTTC